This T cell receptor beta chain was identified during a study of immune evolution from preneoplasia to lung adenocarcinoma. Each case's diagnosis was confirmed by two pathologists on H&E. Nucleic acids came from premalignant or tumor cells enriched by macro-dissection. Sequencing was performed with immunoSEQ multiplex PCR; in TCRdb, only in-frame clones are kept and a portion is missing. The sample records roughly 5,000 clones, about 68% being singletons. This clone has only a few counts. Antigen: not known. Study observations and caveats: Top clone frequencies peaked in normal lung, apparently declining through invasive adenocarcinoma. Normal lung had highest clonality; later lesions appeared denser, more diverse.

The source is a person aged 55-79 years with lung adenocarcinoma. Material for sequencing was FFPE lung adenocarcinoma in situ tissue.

CDR3 sequence: CASSEGQGLNQPQHF. As DNA, the CDR3 is TGTGCCAGCAGTGAAGGGCAGGGACTCAATCAGCCCCAGCATTTT. The J gene is TRBJ1-5, the V gene TRBV6-1, with D tentatively TRBD1 (5 bases). Germline V gives CDR1 MNHNS, CDR2 SASEGT. V lost 1 base to trimming and J lost 3 bases, with 10 bases between them. This CDR3 is 15 amino acids long.